This passage covers 17 T cell receptor beta chains from one sample sequenced in a study of blood T cell repertoires in COVID-19. The data were produced by immunoSEQ multiplex PCR, yet TCRdb's version contains in-frame clones alone and is incomplete. The sample lists 340,000 or so clones, 65% to 85% occurring once. Sequenced sample: peripheral blood. These receptor sequences come from a man under 40 with active or convalescent COVID-19.

This clone showed up just a few times. The chain carries TRBV29-1 and TRBJ1-2; D call uncertain. From germline, CDR1 is SQVTM and CDR2 ANQGSEA. There are 11 residues in the CDR3. Trimming shortened V by 1 base and J by 5 bases, and 5 bases separated the two germline ends. The CDR3 DNA sequence: TGCAGCGTTGAAGGTCCATATGGCTACACCTTC. Its protein is CSVEGPYGYTF.

The V and J genes are TRBV3-1 (or the pseudogene TRBV3-2) and TRBJ2-7; the match to TRBD1 covers 7 bases. V dropped 1 base and J dropped 2; count of bases not matched to a gene: 5. Germline loops: CDR1 LGHDT, CDR2 YNNKEL (reference sequence). The CDR3 has 15 amino acids. The CDR3 DNA reads TGTGCCAGCAGCCAAGTTAAGGACAGGACCTACGAGCAGTACTTC. It encodes CASSQVKDRTYEQYF.

This chain joins TRBV7-2 and TRBJ1-6, with a possible D match to TRBD1 (6 bases). CDR1 is SGHTA, CDR2 FQGNSA, per germline. V gave up 8 bases and J gave up 8 bases, with 22 bases separating them. This CDR3 has 16 amino acids. Here the CDR3 DNA reads TGTGCCAGCCAAAAGCGGCGGCAGGGGTTTGATTCACCCCTCCACTTT. It encodes CASQKRRQGFDSPLHF. The full variable domain, rest sourced from reference TRBV7-2 and TRBJ1-6, is GAGVSQSPSNKVTEKGKDVELRCDPISGHTALYWYRQSLGQGLEFLIYFQGNSAPDKSGLPSDRFSAERTGGSVSTLTIQRTQQEDSAVYLCASQKRRQGFDSPLHFGNGTRLTVT.

The rearrangement joins TRBV18 to TRBJ1-5, with D perhaps TRBD1 (6 bases). Germline-derived CDR1 and CDR2 are KGHSH and LQKENI. This CDR3 comprises 14 residues. V dropped 5 bases and J dropped 5 bases, with 13 bases sitting between them. In DNA form, the CDR3 reads TGTGCCAGCTCAAGAACAGGGTCCCATCAGCCCCAGCATTTT. Amino acids: CASSRTGSHQPQHF.

The rearrangement uses TRBV11-3 and TRBJ2-2, with D possibly matching TRBD2 (5 bases). The CDR3 totals 13 residues. Germline values: CDR1 SGHNT, CDR2 YENEEA. V was trimmed by 5 bases and J by 7 bases, leaving 11 bases between them. CDR3 in amino acids: CASSPTRGGELFF. In DNA form, the CDR3 reads TGTGCCAGCAGCCCCACCCGGGGCGGGGAGCTGTTTTTT.

The rearrangement uses TRBV9 and TRBJ2-2; weak D call: TRBD1 (5 bases). The length of the CDR3 is 16 residues. V gave up 0 bases and J gave up 1 base, with 10 bases separating them. Germline CDR1 and CDR2: SGDLS and YYNGEE. The CDR3 DNA reads TGTGCCAGCAGCGTAGTTTGGGGCCTGAACACCGGGGAGCTGTTTTTT. Residues: CASSVVWGLNTGELFF.

This chain connects TRBV9 to TRBJ2-7; TRBD2 is a possible D gene (7 bases). The CDR3 extends over 13 amino acids. V was pared by 0 bases and J by 5 bases, with 9 bases between. Germline assignment: CDR1 SGDLS and CDR2 YYNGEE. CDR3 residues: CASSVGGGDEQYF. The CDR3 nucleotides read TGTGCCAGCAGCGTAGGAGGGGGGGACGAGCAGTACTTC.

The chain has TRBV2 and TRBJ2-2, with TRBD2 identical over 10 bases. J lost 7 bases, V lost 7 bases, and 3 bases had no gene match. Germline values: CDR1 SNHLY, CDR2 FYNNEI. The CDR3 totals 13 residues. Here the CDR3 reads CASKSGRGGELFF. CDR3 nucleotide sequence: TGTGCCAGCAAGAGCGGGAGGGGCGGGGAGCTGTTTTTT.

The chain couples TRBV19 to TRBJ1-5; 9 bases agree with TRBD1. This CDR3 is built from 16 residues. Germline CDR1 and CDR2: LNHDA and SQIVND (reference sequence). With V trimmed by 5 bases and J by 4 bases, 9 bases remained unmatched. Here the CDR3 reads CASSQQGARPNQPQHF. In DNA, the CDR3 is TGTGCCAGTAGTCAACAGGGGGCCCGACCGAATCAGCCCCAGCATTTT.

The chain combines TRBV6-1 with TRBJ2-7; perhaps TRBD1 as D (5 bases). Trimming pared 0 bases from V and 5 bases from J, leaving 14 bases between. CDR1 is MNHNS, CDR2 SASEGT, per germline. There are 15 residues in the CDR3. CDR3 sequence reads: CASSEAQGTRDEQYF. In DNA form, the CDR3 reads TGTGCCAGCAGTGAAGCCCAGGGAACCAGGGACGAGCAGTACTTC.

V gene TRBV6-6 combines with J gene TRBJ2-6, with TRBD2 as a possible D gene (5 bases). From germline, CDR1 is MNHNY and CDR2 SVGAGI (reference sequence). V was trimmed by 5 bases and J by 2 bases, leaving 19 bases between them. CDR3 length equals 18 residues. The CDR3 sequence: CASSPSLARGPGANVLTF. DNA of the CDR3: TGTGCCAGCAGTCCCTCACTTGCCCGGGGTCCTGGGGCCAACGTCCTGACTTTC.

The V call is TRBV14, the J call TRBJ2-2; possibly TRBD2 for D (5 bases). This CDR3 is 15 amino acids long. Germline V gives CDR1 SGHDN, CDR2 FVKESK. V was clipped by 1 base and J by 7 bases, with 13 bases between them. The CDR3 is CASSQVYGSGGELFF. The CDR3 bases are TGTGCCAGCAGCCAAGTATATGGGAGTGGCGGGGAGCTGTTTTTT.

This clone was seen a few times. The chain couples TRBV6-5 to TRBJ1-2; 8 bases match TRBD1. CDR1 is MNHEY and CDR2 is SVGAGI in the germline V gene. V was pared by 4 bases and J by 4 bases, with 11 bases of the junction left unmatched. The CDR3 has 16 amino acids. CDR3 sequence (DNA): TGTGCCAGCAGTTCCCTCGCGACAGGGGCCCGCTATGGCTACACCTTC. Its protein is CASSSLATGARYGYTF.

The chain has TRBV6-4 and TRBJ1-6, with D possibly being TRBD1 (5 bases). The CDR3 spans 13 residues. V lost 9 bases, J lost 10 bases, and 16 bases lay in between. Germline-derived CDR1 and CDR2 are MRHNA and SNTAGT. This CDR3 reads CARPGLTPSPLHF. CDR3 bases: TGTGCCAGGCCGGGACTCACCCCCTCACCCCTCCACTTT.

The chain couples TRBV12-3 or TRBV12-4 to TRBJ1-4; possibly TRBD1 for D (6 bases). Deletions cut 10 bases from V and 4 bases from J, with 13 bases between. CDR3 length: 13 amino acids. The CDR3 DNA sequence: TGTGCCACGGGGGGGGCCGGTAATGAAAAACTGTTTTTT. This sequence encodes CATGGAGNEKLFF.

This clone was seen a single time. This rearrangement joins TRBV6-4 to TRBJ2-7, with 7 bases matching TRBD1. V was clipped by 8 bases and J by 5 bases; unmatched bases: 3. The CDR3 consists of 11 residues. Germline V gene data show CDR1 as MRHNA and CDR2 as SNTAGT. CDR3 loop: CASAQGDEQYF. The CDR3 bases are TGTGCCAGCGCCCAGGGGGACGAGCAGTACTTC.

The rearrangement links TRBV28 to TRBJ1-5; D may be TRBD1 (5 bases). CDR3 size: 13 residues. Between the trimmed V and J ends, which lost 6 bases and 6 bases, there was a span of 12 bases. CDR1 is MDHEN, CDR2 SYDVKM, per germline. CDR3 amino acids: CASRPDRTQPQHF. The CDR3 DNA follows: TGTGCCAGCAGACCTGACAGAACTCAGCCCCAGCATTTT.